The rows below give T cell receptor beta chains drawn from one sample of a study of PD-1 blockade in classical Hodgkin lymphoma. Measured with immunoSEQ multiplex PCR; TCRdb has only the in-frame clones, and not every one. Of approximately 57,000 clones in the sample, about 91% were seen once. The sequenced sample was peripheral blood mononuclear cells (PBMCs), obtained before the second cycle of nivolumab. The receptor source for this set is a human donor with classical Hodgkin lymphoma. The CDR3 runs from the conserved cysteine through the conserved F or W. D genes are given only for firm matches. The listing skips clone size in some rows; elsewhere it reads once, few, many or a size class.

j_gene	abundance	v_gene	d_gene	CDR3aa	CDR3nt
TRBJ1-1	-	TRBV2	-	CASIQAVVGEAFF	TGTGCCAGCATCCAAGCGGTAGTGGGAGAAGCTTTCTTT
TRBJ2-5	-	TRBV19	TRBD1	CASSIYPPTWDSSETQYF	TGTGCCAGTAGTATATATCCCCCAACTTGGGACAGTTCAGAGACCCAGTACTTC
TRBJ1-2	-	TRBV5-6	TRBD1	CASSSTGVWVYGYTF	TGTGCCAGCAGTTCTACAGGGGTCTGGGTCTATGGCTACACCTTC
TRBJ2-7	-	TRBV7-8	TRBD1	CASSPTGGAYEQYF	TGTGCCAGCAGCCCGACAGGGGGGGCTTACGAGCAGTACTTC
TRBJ1-2	-	TRBV7-6	-	CASSLYTDLDGYTF	TGTGCCAGCAGCCTTTATACCGACCTGGATGGCTACACCTTC
TRBJ2-7	-	TRBV1	-	CTSSYDYEQYF	TGCACCAGCAGCTATGACTACGAGCAGTACTTC
TRBJ2-3	-	TRBV29-1	-	CSVLRLGPSDTQYF	TGCAGCGTTCTTAGACTAGGCCCCTCCGATACGCAGTATTTT
TRBJ2-3	-	TRBV5-4	-	CASSFLELTSTDTQYF	TGTGCCAGCAGCTTCTTGGAATTAACTAGCACAGATACGCAGTATTTT
TRBJ2-5	-	TRBV5-1	-	CASSFEQEETQYF	TGCGCCAGCAGCTTTGAACAGGAAGAGACCCAGTACTTC
TRBJ1-4	-	TRBV10-2	-	CASRTSENEKLFF	TGCGCCAGCAGGACGTCCGAAAATGAAAAACTGTTTTTT
TRBJ2-6	once	TRBV27	-	CASSPLDRPNSGANVLTF	TGTGCCAGCAGTCCCCTGGACAGACCTAACTCTGGGGCCAACGTCCTGACTTTC
TRBJ2-5	once	TRBV19	-	CASSGDRTQGIGPETQYF	TGTGCCAGTAGTGGTGACAGGACTCAGGGAATAGGTCCAGAGACCCAGTACTTC
TRBJ2-3	-	TRBV10-3	TRBD2	CAISEPPWASGRAGESDTQYF	TGTGCCATCAGTGAGCCCCCCTGGGCTAGCGGGAGGGCCGGGGAGTCAGATACGCAGTATTTT
TRBJ2-1	-	TRBV10-3	-	CAISEPGGNNEQFF	TGTGCCATCAGCGAGCCGGGTGGAAACAATGAGCAGTTCTTC
TRBJ1-5	once	TRBV19	-	CASSIVRTDSNQPQHF	TGTGCCAGTAGTATAGTGCGGACGGATAGCAATCAGCCCCAGCATTTT
TRBJ1-6	medium-sized	TRBV11-2	-	CASQATYSPLHF	TGTGCCAGTCAGGCAACTTATTCACCCCTCCACTTT
TRBJ2-1	-	TRBV25-1	TRBD1	CASSEPAGTGFDNEQFF	TGTGCCAGCAGTGAACCCGCCGGGACAGGGTTCGACAATGAGCAGTTCTTC
TRBJ2-2	-	TRBV6-1	TRBD1	CAIDRGNTGELFF	TGTGCCATAGACAGGGGGAACACCGGGGAGCTGTTTTTT
TRBJ2-1	-	TRBV10-3	TRBD2	CATGTSGGRGEQFF	TGTGCCACCGGGACTAGCGGGGGCCGGGGAGAGCAGTTCTTC
TRBJ1-6	-	TRBV6-5	-	CASRFSSTMDSPLHF	TGTGCCAGCAGATTCTCAAGTACGATGGATTCACCCCTCCACTTT
TRBJ2-7	-	TRBV6-5	-	CASSYSSGPTIYEQYF	TGTGCCAGCAGTTACTCGTCGGGACCCACTATCTACGAGCAGTACTTC
TRBJ1-1	-	TRBV4-1	-	CASSQDLLLGNTEAFF	TGCGCCAGCAGCCAAGACCTACTACTGGGGAACACTGAAGCTTTCTTT